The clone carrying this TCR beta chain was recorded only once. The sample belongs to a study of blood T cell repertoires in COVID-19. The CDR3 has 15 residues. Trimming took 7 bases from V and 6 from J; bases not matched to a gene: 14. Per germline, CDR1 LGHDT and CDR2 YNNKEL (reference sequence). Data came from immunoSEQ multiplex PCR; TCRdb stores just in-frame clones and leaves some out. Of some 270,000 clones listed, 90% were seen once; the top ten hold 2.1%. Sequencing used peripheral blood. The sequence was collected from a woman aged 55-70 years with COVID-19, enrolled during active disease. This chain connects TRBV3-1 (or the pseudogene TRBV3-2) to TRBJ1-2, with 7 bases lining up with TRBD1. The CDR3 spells CASTNMGTDFDGYTF. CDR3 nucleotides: TGTGCCAGCACCAACATGGGGACAGACTTTGATGGCTACACCTTC.